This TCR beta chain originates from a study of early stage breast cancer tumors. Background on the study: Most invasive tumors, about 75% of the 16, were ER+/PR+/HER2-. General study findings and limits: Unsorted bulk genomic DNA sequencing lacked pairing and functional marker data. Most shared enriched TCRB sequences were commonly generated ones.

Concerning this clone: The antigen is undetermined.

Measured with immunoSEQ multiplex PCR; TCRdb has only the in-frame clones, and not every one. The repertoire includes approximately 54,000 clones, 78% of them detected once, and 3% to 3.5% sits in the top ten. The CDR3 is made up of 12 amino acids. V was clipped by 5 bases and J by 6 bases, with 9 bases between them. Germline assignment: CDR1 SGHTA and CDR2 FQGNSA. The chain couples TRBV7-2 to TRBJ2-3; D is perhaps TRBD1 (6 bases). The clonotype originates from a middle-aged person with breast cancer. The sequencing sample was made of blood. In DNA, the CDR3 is TGTGCCAGCAGCGGCCAGGGGGATACGCAGTATTTT. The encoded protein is CASSGQGDTQYF.